This entry is about one TCR beta chain. This clonotype was recorded a few times. Its specific antigen is unknown. There are no base qualities to consult, and no much larger clone falls within one base. The donors were about 40 Caucasian individuals from Russia, aged 6 to 90 years, who were systemically healthy. Approximately 10 milliliters of peripheral blood were collected from each donor into EDTA-treated Vacutainer tubes. Ficoll-Paque density-gradient centrifugation was used to isolate PBMCs, with at least 7 million per sample. Trizol reagent was used to extract total RNA from the PBMCs, yielding at least 5.5 micrograms per sample. For every donor, an aliquot of PBMCs went through flow cytometry to measure the percentages of naive CD45RAhigh/CD27high T cells. These data come from a study of blood T cells in healthy people across ages (dated by TCRdb to between 2015 and 2016). With regard to the full study: In model experiments, template switching captured roughly one uniquely barcoded TCR beta cDNA molecule for every two T cells. To track age-related changes in TCR beta repertoire diversity, the study relied on deep sequencing normalized with unique cDNA molecular identifiers. Donors were grouped into four age groups: young (average 16 years), middle-aged (about 38), aged (approximately 58) and long-lived (just over 80). To avoid experimental bias, donors of different ages were distributed randomly across sequencing lanes. Two additional independent replicas of 1 million unique cDNA reads from the same blood draw were analyzed for two donors (one aged 18 to 29 and one aged 80 or older).

Library generation was performed with 5' RACE. The instrument given in TCRdb is Illumina HiSeq 2500. A second PCR of about 6 to 12 cycles was run with a J-beta primer mix and a sample-barcoded 5' primer. Each TCR beta cDNA molecule received a unique molecular identifier from a template-switch 5' adaptor carrying 12 random nucleotides. Each sample yielded at least 3 million CDR3-containing paired-end reads. First-strand cDNA was synthesized from all RNA with the Mint cDNA synthesis kit, primed by a TRBC-specific oligonucleotide. After uracil-DNA glycosylase treatment, a first 18-cycle PCR used universal primers M1SS and BC2_uni_R on all cDNA. The paper's processing steps were these. For normalization, 1 million high-quality reads, each with a distinct molecular identifier, were randomly selected from each sample. Instead of being binned into consensus sequences, reads with shared molecular identifiers were discarded. MiTCR, with a Q25 quality threshold and the strictest error-elimination algorithm, was used for CDR3 identification, clonotype clustering and error correction. A nonparametric unseen species model using Euler transformation provided a lower-bound estimate of total TCR beta diversity. TCRdb trimmed public reads at Q25 via fastp, called clones via MiXCR and kept in-frame beta chains. Rows are combined by CDR3 protein, so each entry shows the most common genes and DNA. Clone size and V and J calls follow TCRdb, not the original study. The sample includes about a million distinct CDR3 sequences, with 35% to 45% observed a single time. Over 10% of the sample belongs to the ten largest clones.

The germline V gene gives CDR1 as LGHNA and CDR2 as YSLEER. There are 16 amino acids in the CDR3, from cysteine to phenylalanine inclusive. Here the CDR3 DNA is all that survives: 48 bases in frame from base 1. Ends trimmed: V by 4 bases, J by 4 bases; bases unmatched to a gene: 6. Study-wide conclusions, independent of this receptor: Estimates of total diversity based on one million sequenced T cells were regarded as lower bounds and as underestimates. Bulk unsorted PBMC profiling prevented conclusive comparison of naive and antigen-experienced compartments. Because donor CMV infection status was unknown, age-related changes in expanded clonotypes were potentially confounded. Observed TCR beta diversity per million T cells fell roughly linearly with age, and a significant reduction was already apparent by age around 39. Compared with the aged group, the long-lived group had more naive CD4+ T cells, fewer expanded clones and increased TCR diversity, a pattern suggesting age selection. The percentage of naive T cells measured by flow cytometry correlated strongly with observed TCR beta diversity.

Input material: blood. Recombination joined TRBV4-3 with TRBJ2-1; 11 nucleotides in the junction match TRBD2. This receptor was identified in a man younger than 35 in good health. The DNA sequence is as follows: TGCGCCAGCAGCCGAGAAGCTAGCGGGGGGTACAATGAGCAGTTCTTC. This yields the protein CASSREASGGYNEQFF.